These T cell receptor beta chains were read from a single sample in a study of blood T cell repertoires in COVID-19. Generated by immunoSEQ multiplex PCR, the TCRdb table keeps only in-frame clones and is missing some. Among around 310,000 clones listed, about 90% were seen once. Input material: PBMCs or T cells enriched from blood (not recorded which). These receptors were taken from a man in his thirties or forties who had recovered from COVID-19. The CDR3 runs from the conserved cysteine through the conserved F or W. Each record gives: clone size, J gene, V gene, D gene, CDR3 DNA, CDR3 protein. The D gene is left open where the match is weak. Not all rows give a size; the values are once, few, many and, for expanded clones, a class.

-	TRBJ1-6	TRBV7-3	-	TGTGCCAGCAGCGGCGGGACGAATTCACCCCTCCACTTT	CASSGGTNSPLHF
-	TRBJ1-1	TRBV27	TRBD1	TGTGCCAGCAGTTTACGGCGGGACAGATCCCCTGAAGCTTTCTTT	CASSLRRDRSPEAFF
-	TRBJ2-7	TRBV13	TRBD2	TGTGCCAGCAGCTTCCCCGCAGCGGGGGACGAGCAGTACTTC	CASSFPAAGDEQYF
-	TRBJ2-5	TRBV9	-	TGTGCCAGCAGCACAGGCCCTTACCAAGAGACCCAGTACTTC	CASSTGPYQETQYF
-	TRBJ1-4	TRBV15	-	TGTGCCACCAGCAGAGATACCGGTAGCTTACGAGAAAAACTGTTTTTT	CATSRDTGSLREKLFF
-	TRBJ2-1	TRBV7-9	-	TGTGCCAGCAGCTTAGCGCTATCAAGGGGCGTTTACAATGAGCAGTTCTTC	CASSLALSRGVYNEQFF
-	TRBJ2-1	TRBV28	TRBD1	TGTGCCAGCATAACGGACAGGTACAATGAGCAGTTCTTC	CASITDRYNEQFF
few	TRBJ1-1	TRBV19	TRBD1	TGTGCCAGTAGTACAGATTCGAGGACAGGGAAGAACACTGAAGCTTTCTTT	CASSTDSRTGKNTEAFF
-	TRBJ2-5	TRBV27	TRBD2	TGTGCCAGCAGTTCGATAGCGGGCACTCAAGAGACCCAGTACTTC	CASSSIAGTQETQYF
-	TRBJ2-7	TRBV15	TRBD1	TGTGCCACCAGCGGCACGATCGGGGACAGGGGGTCCTACGAGCAGTACTTC	CATSGTIGDRGSYEQYF
-	TRBJ1-2	TRBV7-8	TRBD1	TGTGCCAGCAGCTCCTCCAGGACAGGTAGCTATGGCTACACCTTC	CASSSSRTGSYGYTF
-	TRBJ2-7	TRBV15	TRBD1	TGTGCCACCAGCAGAGGAGTTGGACAGGGAACCTACGAGCAGTACTTC	CATSRGVGQGTYEQYF
-	TRBJ1-6	TRBV10-3	-	TGTGCCACCTCGGACAGTTATTCACCCCTCCACTTT	CATSDSYSPLHF
-	TRBJ2-2	TRBV14	-	TGTGCCAGCAGCCCCACAGGGTCCCTTTTAACCGGGGAGCTGTTTTTT	CASSPTGSLLTGELFF
-	TRBJ2-1	TRBV5-1	TRBD2	TGCGCCAGCAGCTACTCCGGGACTAGCGCCCACAATGAGCAGTTCTTC	CASSYSGTSAHNEQFF
-	TRBJ2-4	TRBV10-3	-	TGTGCCATCAGTGCCCTAAAGTCGGCTAGCGAAAACATTCAGTACTTC	CAISALKSASENIQYF
-	TRBJ2-1	TRBV24-1	-	TGTGCCACCAGTGTGGCAGGGTCCTACAATGAGCAGTTCTTC	CATSVAGSYNEQFF
-	TRBJ2-7	TRBV7-6	TRBD2	TGTGCCAGCAGCTTGGGTCGGCGGGGGATCCCCTACGAGCAGTACTTC	CASSLGRRGIPYEQYF
-	TRBJ2-7	TRBV5-4	TRBD2	TGTGCCAGCAGCTTGGCGACTAGCGGGAGCTCCTACGAGCAGTACTTC	CASSLATSGSSYEQYF
-	TRBJ2-2	TRBV5-1	TRBD1	TGCGCCAGCAGCGACGGGACAGTGAACACCGGGGAGCTGTTTTTT	CASSDGTVNTGELFF
-	TRBJ2-7	TRBV5-1	TRBD2	TGCGCCAGCAGCCCCATCAAGGTTCGGGGAGGGGAAGAGCAGTACTTC	CASSPIKVRGGEEQYF
-	TRBJ2-1	TRBV25-1	TRBD1	TGTGCCAGCAGTGAATGGGGGACAGGGCGACATGAGCAGTTCTTC	CASSEWGTGRHEQFF
-	TRBJ2-5	TRBV18	TRBD1	TGTGCCAGCTCGCCACTCACAGGGGGCGCGGAGACCCAGTACTTC	CASSPLTGGAETQYF
-	TRBJ1-6	TRBV4-1	-	TGCGCCAGCAGCCAAGACCTACAGCTAAATTCACCCCTCCACTTT	CASSQDLQLNSPLHF
-	TRBJ1-3	TRBV7-9	TRBD1	TGTGCCAGCGACAGGGCCTCTGGAAACACCATATATTTT	CASDRASGNTIYF
-	TRBJ2-5	TRBV13	TRBD1	TGTGCCAGCAGCTTAAGCTGGACAGGGGTTGGAGAGACCCAGTACTTC	CASSLSWTGVGETQYF
-	TRBJ2-7	TRBV7-7	TRBD1	TGTGCCAGCAGCTCCACAGAGGCCGGGACAGGGACCTACGAGCAGTACTTC	CASSSTEAGTGTYEQYF
-	TRBJ2-7	TRBV6-5	-	TGTGCCAGCACCGGTGGCTACGAGCAGTACTTC	CASTGGYEQYF
once	TRBJ1-1	TRBV6-5	-	TGTGCCAGCAGTTACTTTGCGGGGACTGAAGCTTTCTTT	CASSYFAGTEAFF
-	TRBJ2-1	TRBV5-1	TRBD2	TGCGCCAGCAGCCCGACGGGGGGGGCAAAATACAATGAGCAGTTCTTC	CASSPTGGAKYNEQFF
-	TRBJ1-5	TRBV19	-	TGTGCCAGTAGTATAGGAGGAGGGAGTCGAGGTCAGCCCCAGCATTTT	CASSIGGGSRGQPQHF
-	TRBJ2-7	TRBV24-1	-	TGTGCCACCAGTGTCGGGTACGAGCAGTACTTC	CATSVGYEQYF
-	TRBJ1-1	TRBV18	-	TGTGCCAGCTCACCGGGGGGCGGGAGGACTGAAGCTTTCTTT	CASSPGGGRTEAFF
-	TRBJ1-2	TRBV28	TRBD1	TGTGCCAGCAGAGGGGACAGTAACTATGGCTACACCTTC	CASRGDSNYGYTF
many	TRBJ2-3	TRBV13	TRBD2	TGTGCCAGCAGCGGGACTAGCGGCTTGACAACAGATACGCAGTATTTT	CASSGTSGLTTDTQYF
-	TRBJ2-7	TRBV2	TRBD1	TGTGCCAGTATCCGGGACAGGGACAACTACGAGCAGTACTTC	CASIRDRDNYEQYF
-	TRBJ1-3	TRBV3-1/TRBV3-2	-	TGTGCCAGCAGCCAAGATATCGGGGGAACTGGAAACACCATATATTTT	CASSQDIGGTGNTIYF
-	TRBJ2-3	TRBV10-3	TRBD2	TGTGCCACCCTAGGACTAGCGGGGGGGCCCTTAGCAGATACGCAGTATTTT	CATLGLAGGPLADTQYF
once	TRBJ1-6	TRBV10-3	TRBD1	TGTGCCATCAGTGAGCCCACAGGGGGTAATTCACCCCTCCACTTT	CAISEPTGGNSPLHF
few	TRBJ2-7	TRBV4-2	-	TGTGCCAGCAGCCAAGGTCGGGACACCTTCTACGAGCAGTACTTC	CASSQGRDTFYEQYF
-	TRBJ2-1	TRBV7-6	TRBD1	TGTGCCAGCAGCTTAGTTCAGGGACAGGGAAACTACAATGAGCAGTTCTTC	CASSLVQGQGNYNEQFF
-	TRBJ1-5	TRBV9	TRBD1	TGTGCCAGCAGCGCCGGGACAGAGTACAATCAGCCCCAGCATTTT	CASSAGTEYNQPQHF
-	TRBJ1-6	TRBV28	TRBD1	TGTGCCAGCCTCAGGGGGAAAGGCTCACCCCTCCACTTT	CASLRGKGSPLHF
once	TRBJ1-3	TRBV7-9	-	TGTGCCAGCAGCTCCCCCCCGGGGGGAGGTGGAAACACCATATATTTT	CASSSPPGGGGNTIYF
-	TRBJ2-1	TRBV4-2	-	TGTGCCAGCAGCCAAGATGTGAGGGGAGGCTACAATGAGCAGTTCTTC	CASSQDVRGGYNEQFF
-	TRBJ2-3	TRBV27	-	TGTGCCAGCAGTCCTAATGTCCTCCCAGCGGGCGCAGATACGCAGTATTTT	CASSPNVLPAGADTQYF
once	TRBJ1-5	TRBV29-1	-	TGCAGCGTAAGCGGTGGCAGATCCAGCAATCAGCCCCAGCATTTT	CSVSGGRSSNQPQHF
-	TRBJ1-1	TRBV3-1/TRBV3-2	TRBD1	TGTGCCAGCAGACACAGACAGGGCACTGAAGCTTTCTTT	CASRHRQGTEAFF